The present T cell receptor (beta chain) was sequenced within a study of T cell changes during pregnancy in multiple sclerosis. Profiled with immunoSEQ multiplex PCR; TCRdb holds only in-frame clones, not every one. The sample yields tens of thousands of clones, approximately 90% seen once. Germline V CDR1 and CDR2: SNHLY, FYNNEI. The CDR3 runs 15 residues. V lost 5 bases to trimming and J lost 3 bases; unmatched junction nucleotides: 3. The genes are TRBV2 and TRBJ2-7; 14 nucleotides match TRBD2. The clonotype was recovered from a female donor with multiple sclerosis, enrolled in a pregnancy study. The input for sequencing was CD4+ T cells from peripheral blood mononuclear cells, taken in the first trimester of pregnancy. This CDR3 reads CASSPGLAGGYEQYF. The DNA for the CDR3 is TGTGCCAGCAGTCCTGGACTAGCGGGGGGCTACGAGCAGTACTTC.